This T cell receptor (beta chain) was observed in a study of T cells expressing NK-cell markers (dated by TCRdb to 2018 to 2020). Describing the broader study: TCR beta-chain repertoires were profiled in sorted CD3+CD56+NKG2C+, CD3+CD56+NKG2C- and CD3+CD56-NKG2C+ T-cell subsets from fewer than 10 donors. Illumina HiSeq 2000/2500, MiSeq or NextSeq was used to sequence libraries as 2 x 150 bp reads. Among the eight sequenced donors, seven were HCMV-seropositive and one was HCMV-seronegative. The eight sequenced donors were randomly selected healthy volunteers, three men and five women. Beyond this particular receptor, the publication reports: In six donors, the dominant CD3+CD56+NKG2C+ clonotypes ranked among the top 10 CD8+ clonotypes, making up roughly 1.0-7.0% of CD8+ T cells. Those dominant clonotypes were again the most abundant among CD3+CD56-NKG2C+ cells in a few donors, at about 28.3-65%. Whether the expanded NKG2C-expressing T cell clones were specific for HCMV antigens was left unclear.

A word on this clonotype: Its antigen is unknown.

In the germline V gene, CDR1 corresponds to SNHLY and CDR2 to FYNNEI. The cysteine opens and the phenylalanine closes a CDR3 of 19 amino acids. A DNA sequence was not provided. To determine HCMV serostatus, a commercial ELISA kit was used to detect HCMV-specific IgG in serum. Peripheral blood mononuclear cells were isolated from blood by Ficoll density gradient centrifugation. The listed sequencing device is Illumina HiSeq 2000. TCR beta cDNA libraries were prepared using 5'RACE template switching, which introduced a universal primer site and unique molecular identifiers. cDNA synthesis was primed from the TCR beta constant segment and was followed by two successive PCR amplification steps. In the original analysis: MIGEC handled demultiplexing of the reads and grouping by UMI, while MiTCR was used to assemble and quantify clonotypes. To exclude erroneous sequences, any TCR cDNA sequence not supported by at least two reads was discarded. The tcR package was used for downstream repertoire analysis, and clonotypes were matched between fractions using CDR3 nucleotide sequence together with V segment. VDJmatch was used to annotate antigen specificity against VDJdb, with one amino acid substitution in CDR3 allowed. Once TCRdb had reprocessed the reads, it stored one entry per CDR3 protein sequence and supplied no DNA. For this entry, the V and J calls and clone size follow TCRdb and not the study's own pipeline. This sample's table has entries for 300,000 to 500,000 distinct CDR3 sequences. Roughly 10% of the sample comes from the top ten.

Sequencing input: blood T cells: a sorted CD56 or NKG2C T cell subset, CD4+ or CD8+ T cells, or bulk PBMC T cells (not recorded which). The chain is made from TRBV2 and TRBJ2-2; TCRdb's D gene call, TRBD1, goes unchecked for lack of DNA. This TCR was sampled from a woman aged 50 to 60 in good health. Donor details come from another sample of the same person, matched by shared clones. The CDR3 reads as follows: CASSEEDRGSLGAGGELFF.